These T cell receptor beta chains were read from a single sample in a study of CD8+ T cells in alopecia areata. Using immunoSEQ multiplex PCR, the repertoire was profiled, and TCRdb retains in-frame clones only, with some absent. The table includes under 200,000 clones, around 60% detected once. The sequencing used CD4+ T cells sorted from blood, collected at week 24, from a patient treated with tofacitinib. All receptors derive from a human donor with alopecia areata. The CDR3 runs from the conserved cysteine through the conserved F or W. D genes are given only for firm matches. The size entry is marked missing in some rows and otherwise reads once, few, many or a size class.

abundance	d_gene	v_gene	j_gene	CDR3nt	CDR3aa
few	NA	TRBV29-1	TRBJ2-3	TGCAGCACGGTGGAACAGGGACGGGGCACAGATACGCAGTATTTT	CSTVEQGRGTDTQYF
NA	TRBD1	TRBV5-6	TRBJ1-2	TGTGCCAGCAGCCTTCCTACAGGGGGCAGTGGCTACACCTTC	CASSLPTGGSGYTF
NA	TRBD1	TRBV4-1	TRBJ2-1	TGCGCCAGCAGCCAAGTGGGACAGCCCAACAATGAGCAGTTCTTC	CASSQVGQPNNEQFF
NA	TRBD2	TRBV29-1	TRBJ2-5	TGCAGCGGGTCAGCGGGGGCTTCGGAGACCCAGTACTTC	CSGSAGASETQYF
NA	NA	TRBV6-5	TRBJ2-5	TGTGCCAGCAGCAGGGCCGCTGGAAGGGAGACCCAGTACTTC	CASSRAAGRETQYF
once	NA	TRBV4-1	TRBJ2-1	TGCGCCAGCAGCCAAGAGAGGGGAGTAGGTAATGAGCAGTTCTTC	CASSQERGVGNEQFF
NA	NA	TRBV5-6	TRBJ2-2	TGTGCCAGCAGCCGCTGGTCGGGGGGGGAGCTGTTTTTT	CASSRWSGGELFF
NA	NA	TRBV7-2	TRBJ1-6	TGTGCCAGCAGCCGGGACCCACCCCTCCACTTT	CASSRDPPLHF
NA	NA	TRBV29-1	TRBJ1-3	TGCAGCGTTGACCAGGGGCCCTCTGGAAACACCATATATTTT	CSVDQGPSGNTIYF
NA	NA	TRBV4-1	TRBJ1-1	TGCGCCAGCAGCCAACAACAAGGTGGGGGGCGGAACACTGAAGCTTTCTTT	CASSQQQGGGRNTEAFF
NA	TRBD1	TRBV2	TRBJ1-5	TGTGCCAGCAGCAAACAGGGGGAGAATCAGCCCCAGCATTTT	CASSKQGENQPQHF
once	NA	TRBV29-1	TRBJ1-6	TGCAGCGGCCCCGAAGAGGCCCGATTGCGGAATAATTCACCCCTCCACTTT	CSGPEEARLRNNSPLHF
NA	NA	TRBV4-2	TRBJ2-6	TGTGCCAGCACTCCGCGCGGGTCTGGGGCCAACGTCCTGACTTTC	CASTPRGSGANVLTF
NA	NA	TRBV29-1	TRBJ1-2	TGCAGCGTTGGAGGGGGAAGGGGCTACACCTTC	CSVGGGRGYTF
NA	NA	TRBV27	TRBJ2-5	TGTGCCAGCAGATTACGGGACACCCCCGGGACCCAGTACTTC	CASRLRDTPGTQYF
NA	TRBD2	TRBV4-2	TRBJ2-3	TGTGCCAGCAGCGCGACTAGCGGGGGCACAGATACGCAGTATTTT	CASSATSGGTDTQYF
NA	NA	TRBV7-2	TRBJ1-5	TGTGCCAGCAGCTTAGCTTATAATCAGCCCCAGCATTTT	CASSLAYNQPQHF
NA	NA	TRBV2	TRBJ1-4	TGTGCCAGCAGACCTGACGGAGCAACTAATGAAAAACTGTTTTTT	CASRPDGATNEKLFF
once	TRBD1	TRBV30	TRBJ2-1	TGTGCCTGGAGTGTAGCAGGGGGATATGAGCAGTTCTTC	CAWSVAGGYEQFF
NA	TRBD2	TRBV6-1	TRBJ2-1	TGTGCCAGCAGTGCGGGACTAGCGGGGAGGGAGCAGTTCTTC	CASSAGLAGREQFF
NA	NA	TRBV6-1	TRBJ2-2	TGTGCCAGCAGTGAATTAAATACCGGGGAGCTGTTTTTT	CASSELNTGELFF
few	NA	TRBV7-6	TRBJ1-2	TGTGCCAGCAGCTTATTTACAAACTATGGCTACACCTTC	CASSLFTNYGYTF
NA	TRBD1	TRBV15	TRBJ1-5	TGTGCCACCAGGGAGGACAGGTCTAACAATCAGCCCCAGCATTTT	CATREDRSNNQPQHF
few	NA	TRBV29-1	TRBJ1-1	TGCAGCTGGAGGGGAAACACTGAAGCTTTCTTT	CSWRGNTEAFF
NA	TRBD1	TRBV30	TRBJ1-2	TGTGCCTGGAGTAAACCGGGACAGGGTTCGTATGGCTACACCTTC	CAWSKPGQGSYGYTF
NA	TRBD1	TRBV6-1	TRBJ2-1	TGTGCCAGCAGCCCTGTCCCGGGACAGGGGGCTGAGCAGTTCTTC	CASSPVPGQGAEQFF
NA	NA	TRBV30	TRBJ1-5	TGTGCCTGGAGTGTAGGACACGGAAATAGCAATCAGCCCCAGCATTTT	CAWSVGHGNSNQPQHF
NA	TRBD1	TRBV18	TRBJ1-1	TGTGCCAGCTCAGCAGGGGGAGTTGAGGCTTTCTTT	CASSAGGVEAFF
once	NA	TRBV30	TRBJ1-6	TGTGCCTGGAGTGTACTGTTTCACCTCCACTTT	CAWSVLFHLHF
few	TRBD1	TRBV4-1	TRBJ1-5	TGCGCCAGCAGCCAACCCGGGACAGGGTCCCATCAGCCCCAGCATTTT	CASSQPGTGSHQPQHF
NA	TRBD2	TRBV19	TRBJ2-1	TGTGCCAGTAGTATCCGGACTAGCGGGGGGAGTGGGGAGCAGTTCTTC	CASSIRTSGGSGEQFF
NA	TRBD1	TRBV5-1	TRBJ1-2	TGCGCCAGCAGCCCCGGTCAGGGGGTTAACTATGGCTACACCTTC	CASSPGQGVNYGYTF
NA	TRBD2	TRBV7-3	TRBJ2-3	TGTGCCAGCAGCCCCCGGGCGGGGGGGCCGTATACGCAGTATTTT	CASSPRAGGPYTQYF
few	TRBD1	TRBV19	TRBJ1-6	TGTGCCAGTAATCGACAGGGGGAGTCACCCCTCCACTTT	CASNRQGESPLHF
NA	NA	TRBV4-2	TRBJ1-5	TGTGCCAGCAGCCCCGACGGGCAGGGGCATCAGCCCCAGCATTTT	CASSPDGQGHQPQHF
NA	NA	TRBV29-1	TRBJ2-5	TGCAGCGTTGAATTATCAAACCAAGAGACCCAGTACTTC	CSVELSNQETQYF
NA	TRBD1	TRBV30	TRBJ1-6	TGTGCCTGGACTCCGGGACAGATTAATTCACCCCTCCACTTT	CAWTPGQINSPLHF
NA	NA	TRBV5-6	TRBJ2-1	TGTGCCAGCAGCCCTGACGTGGTCAATGAGCAGTTCTTC	CASSPDVVNEQFF
NA	NA	TRBV4-2	TRBJ2-5	TGTGCCAGCAGCCAGGATAGGGACGGAACCAAAGAGACCCAGTACTTC	CASSQDRDGTKETQYF
NA	NA	TRBV4-1	TRBJ2-3	TGCGCCAGCAGGGGACCCCTCACAGATACGCAGTATTTT	CASRGPLTDTQYF
NA	TRBD1	TRBV29-1	TRBJ1-2	TGCAGCGTTTTCCTCCCGGGGGGACAGGGACTGTGGGGCTACACCTTC	CSVFLPGGQGLWGYTF
NA	NA	TRBV7-6	TRBJ1-4	TGTGCCAGCAGCTTATTAGGGCTTGGACAGTCGACAACTAATGAAAAACTGTTTTTT	CASSLLGLGQSTTNEKLFF
NA	TRBD1	TRBV6-5	TRBJ1-5	TGTGCCAGCAGCCCCCCAGGGGGAAACCAGCCCCAGCATTTT	CASSPPGGNQPQHF